These 29 T cell receptor beta chains were all obtained from the same sample, sequenced in a study of blood T cell repertoires in COVID-19. Clones were sequenced by immunoSEQ multiplex PCR, and TCRdb holds only the in-frame ones, with some missing. The sample carries 300,000 or so clones, around 83% recorded once. The sequenced material came from peripheral blood. Receptor source: a woman aged 45-60 years with acute or convalescent COVID-19.

This sequence joins TRBV15 and TRBJ2-1; D may be TRBD2 (6 bases). This CDR3 has 16 residues. Per the germline V gene, CDR1 is LNHNV and CDR2 is YYDKDF (reference sequence). The germline V and J ends were trimmed by 0 bases and 3 bases, with 12 bases remaining between them. CDR3 DNA: TGTGCCACCAGCAGAGATCAGGAGGGGTTCTACAATGAGCAGTTCTTC. This gives the protein CATSRDQEGFYNEQFF.

This sequence joins TRBV4-3 and TRBJ1-1; D is unresolved. CDR1 and CDR2 from the germline V gene are LGHNA and YSLEER. The CDR3 runs 14 residues. With 0 bases removed from V and 5 bases from J, the gap between germline ends came to 10 bases. CDR3 amino acids: CASSQDYFGTEAFF. The CDR3 nucleotides are TGCGCCAGCAGCCAAGATTACTTCGGGACTGAAGCTTTCTTT.

The table lists this clone with a few counts. The chain employs TRBV12-3 or TRBV12-4 and TRBJ2-7; D is ambiguous. CDR3 length: 13 residues. V was clipped by 3 bases and J by 2 bases, with 8 bases between them. The CDR3 reads CASSFNGPYEQYF. The CDR3 DNA reads as TGTGCCAGCAGTTTCAATGGGCCCTACGAGCAGTACTTC.

The chain carries TRBV2 and TRBJ1-4, with D maybe TRBD1 (5 bases). The V gene lost 7 bases and the J gene lost 7 bases, with 22 bases spanning the gap. The CDR3 covers 16 residues. Germline lookup yields CDR1 SNHLY and CDR2 FYNNEI. The CDR3 reads CASNSLLRGAGEKLFF. In DNA form, the CDR3 reads TGTGCCAGCAATTCCCTTCTAAGGGGCGCCGGTGAAAAACTGTTTTTT.

CDR3 amino acids: CARGRRKTQYF. CDR3 DNA sequence: TGTGCCCGAGGGAGGCGGAAGACCCAGTACTTC. The rearrangement links TRBV21-1 to TRBJ2-5; the table's D gene call, TRBD2, was not cross checked with the DNA. TRBV21-1 is recorded as a pseudogene. The CDR3 totals 11 residues.

The DNA of the CDR3 is TGTGCCAGCAGCCATCGGGACAGGGGGCAGGAGACCCAGTACTTC. Amino acids: CASSHRDRGQETQYF. V is TRBV3-1 (or the pseudogene TRBV3-2) and J is TRBJ2-5; 12 positions agree with TRBD1. V gave up 3 bases and J gave up 5 bases; unmatched junction bases: 4. Germline assignment: CDR1 LGHDT and CDR2 YNNKEL (reference sequence). CDR3 length: 15 amino acids.

This chain uses TRBV7-2 with TRBJ2-2; 9 bases are a match to TRBD1. Germline loops: CDR1 SGHTA, CDR2 FQGNSA. Trimming at V came to 6 bases and at J to 3 bases, leaving 5 bases not matched to a gene. The CDR3 has 15 residues. The CDR3 protein is CASRAQGAHTGELFF. The CDR3 nucleotides read TGTGCCAGCAGGGCACAGGGGGCTCACACCGGGGAGCTGTTTTTT.

This chain links TRBV12-3 or TRBV12-4 with TRBJ1-2, with 10 bases fitting TRBD1. The CDR3 loop spans 13 amino acids. J gave up 7 bases and V 5 bases, and 4 bases lay outside the gene matches. CDR3 sequence reads: CASSPGTGAGYTF. The CDR3 bases are TGTGCCAGCAGTCCAGGGACAGGGGCTGGCTACACCTTC.

This clone was detected once. The chain employs TRBV6-5 and TRBJ2-7; D is perhaps TRBD1 (5 bases). Germline CDR1 reads MNHEY; CDR2 reads SVGAGI. This CDR3 comprises 13 residues. V lost 6 bases and J lost 4, with 13 bases in between. The CDR3 sequence: CASSTYQGYEQYV. The CDR3 region has the DNA TGTGCCAGCAGCACATACCAGGGATACGAGCAGTACGTC.

This chain links TRBV19 with TRBJ1-2; D may be TRBD1 (6 bases). Trimming pared 2 bases from V and 3 bases from J, leaving 19 bases between. This CDR3 region has 17 residues. Germline lookup yields CDR1 LNHDA and CDR2 SQIVND (reference sequence). The CDR3 sequence: CASSIRSGGDPYYGYTF. For the CDR3, the DNA is TGTGCCAGTAGTATAAGGTCGGGGGGCGACCCCTACTATGGCTACACCTTC.

The gene calls are TRBV7-2 and TRBJ1-3; TRBD1 aligns across 7 bases. In germline, CDR1 is SGHTA, CDR2 FQGNSA. The CDR3 length is 14 residues. V shed 5 bases, J shed 2 bases, and the junction held 3 bases outside the gene matches. CDR3 sequence (DNA): TGTGCCAGCAGCGTACAGGGGACTGGAAACACCATATATTTT. This translates into CASSVQGTGNTIYF.

J is TRBJ1-2 and V is TRBV12-3 or TRBV12-4, with a weak D call TRBD1 (5 bases). The CDR3 contains 13 residues. The germline V and J ends were trimmed by 8 bases and 1 base, with 11 bases remaining between them. DNA of the CDR3: TGTGCCAGCCTAGGGGATAGTAACTATGGCTACACCTTC. The encoded protein is CASLGDSNYGYTF.

This chain uses TRBV2 with TRBJ2-7; 7 nucleotides agree with TRBD1. CDR1 is SNHLY, CDR2 FYNNEI, per germline. The CDR3 contains 15 residues. Trimming at V came to 7 bases and at J to 2 bases, leaving 11 bases not matched to a gene. The CDR3 loop is CASKNFRDSTYEQYF. The CDR3 nucleotides are TGTGCCAGCAAAAATTTCCGGGACAGCACCTACGAGCAGTACTTC.

In DNA form, the CDR3 reads TGTGCCAGCAGCTCCCTGGGTAGGGGCAATGAGCAGTTCTTC. Its translation: CASSSLGRGNEQFF. The V call is TRBV7-2, the J call TRBJ2-1, with a tentative D call TRBD1 (5 bases). Deletions cut 4 bases from V and 6 bases from J, with 13 bases between. The CDR3 is 14 residues long. Germline loops: CDR1 SGHTA, CDR2 FQGNSA.

CDR3 sequence: CASSLQTGTRTNEKLFF. As DNA, the CDR3 is TGTGCCAGCAGCCTTCAGACGGGGACTCGCACTAATGAAAAACTGTTTTTT. The chain joins TRBV5-4 to TRBJ1-4; perhaps TRBD1 as D (5 bases). Deletions cut 4 bases from V and 2 bases from J, with 18 bases between. The CDR3 consists of 17 residues. Germline CDR1 SGHNT, CDR2 YYREEE (reference sequence).

V and J are TRBV7-2 and TRBJ2-3; 7 bases are shared with TRBD1. CDR1 SGHTA and CDR2 FQGNSA come from the germline V gene. V dropped 1 base and J dropped 5; count of bases not matched to a gene: 9. The CDR3 extends over 16 amino acids. CDR3 bases: TGTGCCAGCAGCTTAGTGTACAGGGGATCGGAAGATACGCAGTATTTT. Its protein is CASSLVYRGSEDTQYF.

The V and J genes are TRBV5-1 and TRBJ1-6; 8 positions match TRBD1. The V segment lost 4 bases and the J segment 10 bases; nucleotides outside the gene matches: 7. From germline, CDR1 is SGHRS and CDR2 YFSETQ. The CDR3 is 14 amino acids. The CDR3: CASSPDRGESPLHF. The CDR3 DNA reads TGCGCCAGCAGCCCCGACAGGGGAGAGTCACCCCTCCACTTT.

This clone was picked up a small number of times. V and J are TRBV5-1 and TRBJ2-1; D is unresolved. CDR3 size: 14 residues. V shed 0 bases and J shed 3 bases, with 7 bases lying between them. Germline values: CDR1 SGHRS, CDR2 YFSETQ. CDR3: CASSLAPFYNEQFF. The CDR3 bases are TGCGCCAGCAGCTTGGCCCCTTTCTACAATGAGCAGTTCTTC.

The rearrangement links TRBV24-1 to TRBJ1-2; unclear D gene. Germline V gene sequence: CDR1 KGHDR, CDR2 SFDVKD. Trimming stripped 4 bases from V and 3 bases from J, with 11 bases between. The CDR3 is 14 amino acids. The CDR3 loop is CATSEGSSHYGYTF. DNA of the CDR3: TGTGCCACCAGTGAGGGCAGCTCCCACTATGGCTACACCTTC.

This clone came up a few times. The rearrangement joins TRBV5-4 to TRBJ2-2, with D perhaps matching TRBD2 (7 bases). Germline V gene data show CDR1 as SGHNT and CDR2 as YYREEE (reference sequence). The CDR3 spans 16 residues. Trimming stripped 3 bases from V and 4 bases from J, with 16 bases between. CDR3 amino acids: CASSSYGGGPTGELFF. As DNA, the CDR3 is TGTGCCAGCAGCTCATATGGGGGGGGGCCCACCGGGGAGCTGTTTTTT.

This clone has a single count. This sequence joins TRBV11-2 and TRBJ2-3, with 8 bases that match TRBD2. CDR1 SGHAT and CDR2 FQNNGV come from the germline V gene. V trimming: 2 bases; J trimming: 5 bases; junction bases outside the gene matches: 3. The CDR3 length is 14 residues. The CDR3 here is CASSLTGGRDTQYF. The CDR3 DNA reads as TGTGCCAGCAGCTTAACGGGAGGGCGAGATACGCAGTATTTT.

The genes are TRBV2 and TRBJ1-5; 7 bases line up with TRBD1. The CDR3 sequence is 14 residues long. V lost 5 bases, J lost 5 bases, and 6 bases stayed unmatched. Germline assignment: CDR1 SNHLY and CDR2 FYNNEI. The CDR3 here is CASSREGADQPQHF. DNA for the CDR3: TGTGCCAGCAGTCGGGAGGGGGCAGATCAGCCCCAGCATTTT.

A few counts support this clone. V is TRBV12-3 or TRBV12-4 and J is TRBJ1-1; no reliable D call. Between the trimmed V and J ends, which lost 4 bases and 1 base, there was a span of 7 bases. The CDR3 runs to 13 residues. CDR3 in DNA: TGTGCCAGCAGTTCTACAGAGAACACTGAAGCTTTCTTT. This translates into CASSSTENTEAFF.

J is TRBJ1-4 and V is TRBV7-2; 10 nucleotides agree with TRBD1. The J segment lost 8 bases and the V segment lost 6 bases, leaving 9 bases of the junction unmatched. The CDR3 spans 15 residues. Germline CDR1 reads SGHTA; CDR2 reads FQGNSA. The CDR3 DNA reads TGTGCCAGCAGTCCCTCCGGACAGGGGGGGGAAAAACTGTTTTTT. It codes for CASSPSGQGGEKLFF.

V is TRBV11-2 and J is TRBJ2-1; D is ambiguous. The V end was cut by 5 bases, the J end by 8 bases, with 4 bases between. CDR1 and CDR2 (germline): SGHAT, FQNNGV. CDR3 length: 10 residues. The CDR3 coding sequence is TGTGCCAGCAGCAACTATGAGCAGTTCTTC. Translated: CASSNYEQFF.

This chain uses TRBV29-1 with TRBJ1-1; 11 nucleotides match TRBD1. The V and J ends lost 7 bases and 5 bases, in that order; junction bases with no gene match: 12. The CDR3 consists of 15 residues. The V gene's germline CDR1 is SQVTM and CDR2 ANQGSEA. CDR3 sequence reads: CSAPGGQGAQTEAFF. DNA of the CDR3: TGCAGCGCCCCCGGCGGACAGGGGGCGCAGACTGAAGCTTTCTTT.

The rearrangement joins TRBV5-1 to TRBJ2-1, with D maybe TRBD2 (6 bases). CDR1 and CDR2 from the germline V gene are SGHRS and YFSETQ. CDR3 size: 15 residues. Trimming stripped 4 bases from V and 8 bases from J, with 19 bases between. CDR3 bases: TGCGCCAGCAGCCGTACGGGACTCCCTCCCGATGAGCAGTTCTTC. Translating it yields CASSRTGLPPDEQFF. Full variable domain (outside the CDR3, taken from reference TRBV5-1 and TRBJ2-1): KAGVTQTPRYLIKTRGQQVTLSCSPISGHRSVSWYQQTPGQGLQFLFEYFSETQRNKGNFPGRFSGRQFSNSRSEMNVSTLELGDSALYLCASSRTGLPPDEQFFGPGTRLTVL.

Comment on this clone: Different DNA sequences within this sample yield the same CDR3. The chain combines TRBV3-1 (or the pseudogene TRBV3-2) with TRBJ2-2, with 14 bases matching TRBD2. CDR3 size: 15 residues. From germline, CDR1 is LGHDT and CDR2 YNNKEL (reference sequence). V lost 4 bases to trimming and J lost 9 bases; unmatched junction nucleotides: 4. The CDR3 sequence is CASSPGLAGGRELFF. The CDR3 region has the DNA TGTGCCAGCAGCCCCGGACTAGCGGGGGGCCGGGAGCTGTTTTTT.

In regard to this clone: Other DNA sequences in this specimen translate into the identical CDR3. The gene calls are TRBV19 and TRBJ1-1; TRBD1 is a possible D gene (6 bases). The germline V and J ends were trimmed by 3 bases and 2 bases, with 7 bases remaining between them. This CDR3 has 13 residues. Germline loops: CDR1 LNHDA, CDR2 SQIVND (reference sequence). In DNA, the CDR3 is TGTGCCAGTAGTATCAGGGGAAACACTGAAGCTTTCTTT. It encodes CASSIRGNTEAFF.